This T cell receptor (beta chain) appears in the sequencing data of a study of regulatory T cells in long-lasting Graves disease (dated by TCRdb to about 2021). Regarding the research as a whole: Persistent Graves' disease was defined as antithyroid drug treatment for over 5 years with persistently positive TSH receptor autoantibodies. The study was conducted in China and was registered as a clinical trial. Peripheral blood TCR sequencing and RNA sequencing compared persistent Graves' disease patients with newly diagnosed Graves' disease patients. In the clinical cohort, patients with persistent Graves' disease had used antithyroid drugs for an average of roughly 10 years. A total of roughly 35 samples underwent TCR sequencing: around 13 from persistent and 20 from newly diagnosed Graves' disease patients. Overall study outcomes, separate from this receptor: Persistent disease showed preferential use of TRBV28, TRBJ1-2 and TRBJ2-5, whereas newly diagnosed disease favored TRBV20-1 and TRBJ2-1. Compared with newly diagnosed patients, patients with persistent Graves' disease had lower TCR Shannon entropy and fewer highly expanded clones, which suggests clonal expansion. The small sample size was acknowledged by the authors as a limitation that may reduce accuracy. The study examined only peripheral blood because the primary lesion, thyroid tissue, could not be accessed. Only the TCR beta chain was sequenced and analyzed. Persistent patients shared more public clonotypes among themselves (roughly 2,700) than newly diagnosed patients did (roughly 910).

This clonotype has a handful of counts. No antigen is known for it. Per-nucleotide qualities are absent, and no much larger clonotype sits a single base away. The sample's time point label is to be understood as: persistent/refractory GD, antithyroid drugs over 5 years with positive TRAb. RNA was extracted from PBMCs in TRIzol for both TCR sequencing and RNA sequencing. The diagnosis of Graves' disease followed American Thyroid Association guidelines. The patients came from an endocrinology department in Xi'an, China. Each patient gave about 9.1 milliliters of peripheral blood, collected in an EDTA anticoagulant tube. Ficoll Paque Plus density gradient separation was used to isolate PBMCs, and no further T cell sorting was done. An Agilent 2100 Bioanalyzer and agarose gel were used to check RNA quality, while a NanoDrop 2000 measured RNA concentration. Preparation of the library involved multiplex PCR. Sequencing used an Illumina HiSeq 4000. CDR3 regions were amplified by Arm-PCR with iRepertoire HTBI primers to construct TCR beta libraries. Gel purification was performed on PCR products prior to sequencing. In the source study's methods: Gene usage analysis of CDR3 amino acid clonotypes relied on the roughly 60 TRBV and 13 to 15 TRBJ segments identified across samples. COPE and FqMerger were used to merge filtered high-quality paired reads into contigs. BLAST was used to align contigs to IMGT TRBV, TRBD and TRBJ reference genes, and CDR3 was defined according to IMGT. Highly expanded clones were defined as clonotypes with a frequency above 0.1%. Repertoire diversity was measured by Shannon entropy, and V-J evenness by the Gini coefficient. Clonotypes shared by more than one individual were considered public. TCRdb took the public reads, trimmed them with fastp at Q25, ran MiXCR for clone calling and kept in-frame beta chains. Duplicate CDR3 protein sequences are folded into a single record with the most common DNA and genes. The V and J calls here are based on TCRdb, not the publication. For this sample the table gives roughly 400,000 distinct CDR3 sequences, of which around 21% were detected only once. Less than 25% of the sample goes to the ten largest clones.

The CDR3 numbers 15 residues from cysteine through phenylalanine. Kept here is only the CDR3 DNA, which spans 45 bases and is read in frame from base 1. Based on the germline V gene, the CDR1 and CDR2 sequences are SGHRS and YFSETQ. V trim: 4 bases; J trim: 5 bases; unmatched bases: 6. This sequence originates from a female donor with Graves disease. The sample was peripheral blood mononuclear cells (PBMCs), taken when the disease was refractory, from a patient treated with antithyroid drugs. The sequence joins TRBV5-1 to TRBJ2-5, with 12 bases aligning to TRBD1. CDR3 reads: CASSVGTGGVETQYF. The nucleotides read TGCGCCAGCAGCGTGGGGACAGGGGGCGTGGAGACCCAGTACTTC.